The following is a T cell receptor beta chain sequence with its context. Its target is unknown. The data are from a study of fetal regulatory T cell absence and autoimmunity. Study-wide results and caveats: The oligoclonal enrichment was interpreted as supporting antigen-driven pancreatic autoimmunity before birth in IPEX syndrome.

The assay was run at survey level. Sequencing was performed with immunoSEQ multiplex PCR; in TCRdb, only in-frame clones are kept and a portion is missing. The sample includes about 43,000 clones, roughly 80% of them seen just once. V gave up 6 bases and J gave up 4 bases; unmatched junction bases: 10. This CDR3 is built from 15 residues. CDR1 is SGHTA, CDR2 FQGNSA, per germline. The sequenced sample was cord blood. The TCR comes from a newborn boy with IPEX syndrome. This chain connects TRBV7-2 to TRBJ1-1; 8 positions match TRBD1. The CDR3 region has the DNA TGTGCCAGCAGTTTTCTACAGGGGGAAGGCACTGAAGCTTTCTTT. Translation gives CASSFLQGEGTEAFF.